This is a list of T cell receptor beta chains from one sample in a study of CD8 T cells in ankylosing spondylitis. TCRdb re-derived calls from the 5' RACE reads in MiXCR, one entry per CDR3 protein. This sample yields 200,000 to 250,000 distinct CDR3 sequences, of which about 11% are seen a single time; approximately 20% belongs to the top ten. Sequenced input: blood, either unsorted or a sorted T cell fraction (not recorded which). The receptors were sampled from a male donor with ankylosing spondylitis or in good health (not recorded which). Each CDR3 is given with its conserved first and last residue. The order of the fields is V gene, J gene, clone size, D gene, CDR3 DNA, CDR3 protein. The D gene is left open where the match is weak. The size entry is marked missing in some rows and otherwise reads once, few, many or a size class.

TRBV12-3/TRBV12-4	TRBJ1-2	many	.	TGTGCCAGCAGTCCCCAGTTAGGAGGCTACACCTTC	CASSPQLGGYTF
TRBV20-1	TRBJ1-3	many	.	TGCAGTGCTAGAGTGGGGGTTCAAGGAAACACCATATATTTT	CSARVGVQGNTIYF
TRBV29-1	TRBJ2-1	few	.	TGCAGCGTTGAAGAACCATCCGTCTTAAGCTCCTACAATGAGCAGTTCTTC	CSVEEPSVLSSYNEQFF
TRBV7-9	TRBJ2-7	few	.	TGTGCCAGCAGCTTTCTGGGGGCCTCGACCTACGAGCAGTACTTC	CASSFLGASTYEQYF
TRBV27	TRBJ1-2	many	.	TGTGCCAGCAGCTCGACAGGAAAATATGGCTACACCTTC	CASSSTGKYGYTF
TRBV12-3/TRBV12-4	TRBJ2-2	.	TRBD2	TGTGCCGGGGGGGAAACCGGGGAGCTGTTTTTT	CAGGETGELFF
TRBV19	TRBJ2-1	.	.	TGTGCCAGTAGTGGGCTGGGGTATGAGCAGTTCTTC	CASSGLGYEQFF
TRBV29-1	TRBJ2-2	many	.	TGCAGCGGTCAGGGTGCGGCCGGGGAGCTGTTTTTT	CSGQGAAGELFF
TRBV20-1	TRBJ2-3	many	TRBD1	TGCAGTGCTTTGGACAGGAAGGTCACAGATACGCAGTATTTT	CSALDRKVTDTQYF
TRBV12-3/TRBV12-4	TRBJ1-2	few	TRBD1	TGTGCCAGCGGGACAGGGGGCGTTCTTCGGTATGGCTACACCTTC	CASGTGGVLRYGYTF
TRBV5-8	TRBJ1-6	many	.	TGTGCCAGCAGCTTGAGGGCGGGTAGTAATTCACCCCTCCACTTT	CASSLRAGSNSPLHF
TRBV7-7	TRBJ2-2	many	.	TGTGCTAGCAGCTTAGACGGGGGTACCGGGGAGCTGTTTTTT	CASSLDGGTGELFF
TRBV5-1	TRBJ1-4	few	TRBD1	TGCGCCAGCAGTTCAGGGGGCAATGAAAAACTGTTTTTT	CASSSGGNEKLFF
TRBV7-2	TRBJ2-3	.	.	TGTGCCAGCAGCTTAGAGGAGGGTCCCACAGATACGCAGTATTTT	CASSLEEGPTDTQYF
TRBV5-1	TRBJ1-2	many	.	TGCGCCAGCAGCTTGTCAGGGTCCGAATCCTATGGCTACACCTTC	CASSLSGSESYGYTF
TRBV20-1	TRBJ2-3	many	TRBD2	TGCAGTGCTAGCGGGGGGGGCACAGATACGCAGTATTTT	CSASGGGTDTQYF
TRBV5-1	TRBJ1-1	many	.	TGCGCCAGCAGCTTGGCCACAGCTAACACTGAAGCTTTCTTT	CASSLATANTEAFF
TRBV29-1	TRBJ2-1	many	TRBD1	TGCAGCGTTGCCGGGACAGGGGGTGGCAATGAGCAGTTCTTC	CSVAGTGGGNEQFF
TRBV20-1	TRBJ1-5	many	.	TGCAGTGCTAGTCAAGGGGCATTTTCGCCCCAGCATTTT	CSASQGAFSPQHF
TRBV27	TRBJ1-1	few	.	TGTGCCAGCAGTGCCCGGGGGGCGTCCCACACTGAAGCTTTCTTT	CASSARGASHTEAFF
TRBV4-1	TRBJ2-3	.	TRBD2	TGCGCCAGCAGCCAAGGTAGCGGGGTAAGAATTGATACGCAGTATTTT	CASSQGSGVRIDTQYF
TRBV5-1	TRBJ1-1	many	.	TGCGCCAGCAGCCCGGTGACAGCTACTGAAGCTTTCTTT	CASSPVTATEAFF
TRBV12-3/TRBV12-4	TRBJ2-3	once	.	TGTGCCAGCAGTTTAGCGACTAGAATGATGCAGTATTTT	CASSLATRMMQYF
TRBV10-3	TRBJ2-2	many	.	TGTGCCATCAGGAACGGGGAACAGGCGAACACCGGGGAGCTGTTTTTT	CAIRNGEQANTGELFF
TRBV5-1	TRBJ2-7	many	TRBD1	TGCGCCAGCAGCTTGAAAACAGGGGCTCGCGAGCAGTACTTC	CASSLKTGAREQYF
TRBV6-1	TRBJ2-7	.	TRBD1	TGTGCCAGCAGAACCGGGACAGGACACTACGAGCAGTACTTC	CASRTGTGHYEQYF
TRBV20-1	TRBJ2-5	many	.	TGCAGTGCTAGAGGGGGGGCCCTGGAGACCCAGTACTTC	CSARGGALETQYF